These T cell receptor beta chains were read from a single sample in a study of blood T cell repertoires in COVID-19. Method: immunoSEQ multiplex PCR; TCRdb's copy keeps in-frame clones and lacks some. The sample includes approximately 150,000 clones, approximately 87% of them seen just once. The sample taken for sequencing was peripheral blood. The receptors originated from a middle-aged man who had recovered from COVID-19. CDR3s include the opening cysteine and the closing phenylalanine or tryptophan. The D gene is left open where the match is weak. Size is omitted from some rows. Given values are once, few, many or a class for expanded clones.

CDR3nt,CDR3aa,d_gene,j_gene,v_gene,abundance
TGTGCCAGCAGCTTCGGGACAGGAGTCAACCAAGAGACCCAGTACTTC,CASSFGTGVNQETQYF,TRBD1,TRBJ2-5,TRBV7-9,NA
TGTGCCAGTAGTATAGTTTCCGGGACAGGGATTATGAACACTGAAGCTTTCTTT,CASSIVSGTGIMNTEAFF,TRBD1,TRBJ1-1,TRBV19,NA
TGCGCCAGCAGTGGTTCGGGGGACAGGGGTTTCGTCGGGGAGCTGTTTTTT,CASSGSGDRGFVGELFF,TRBD1,TRBJ2-2,TRBV10-2,NA
TGTGCCAGCAGGGGAGGGACAGGGCTAGAGACCCAGTACTTC,CASRGGTGLETQYF,TRBD1,TRBJ2-5,TRBV2,NA
TGTGCCACCTCAAGGAAGGGGGCGGATAATGAAAAACTGTTTTTT,CATSRKGADNEKLFF,TRBD1,TRBJ1-4,TRBV6-5,once
TGTGCCAGCATCCAGGGGCACGGCAATCAGCCCCAGCATTTT,CASIQGHGNQPQHF,NA,TRBJ1-5,TRBV19,NA
TGCAGTGCCATGGGAGACTACGAGCAGTACTTC,CSAMGDYEQYF,NA,TRBJ2-7,TRBV20-1,once
TGCGCCAGCAGCCAAGATAGGGGATCTGGGGCCAACGTCCTGACTTTC,CASSQDRGSGANVLTF,NA,TRBJ2-6,TRBV4-3,few
TGTGCCAGCAGCTTAGGACAGAGAGAGACCCAGTACTTC,CASSLGQRETQYF,NA,TRBJ2-5,TRBV7-2,NA
TGTGCCAGCTCACCACAACGGACTCGGGCCTACGAGCAGTACTTC,CASSPQRTRAYEQYF,NA,TRBJ2-7,TRBV18,NA
TGTGCCAGCGGCGCAGGGGCGGAAGAGACCCAGTACTTC,CASGAGAEETQYF,NA,TRBJ2-5,TRBV7-8,NA
TGTGCCAGCTCACCAGTTCAGGGTGACACCGAGCAGTACTTC,CASSPVQGDTEQYF,NA,TRBJ2-7,TRBV18,NA
TGTGCCAGCAGCCGGGGACAGGGGCGAATCGACTACGAGCAGTACTTC,CASSRGQGRIDYEQYF,TRBD1,TRBJ2-7,TRBV7-8,NA
TGTGCCAGCAGCCGAGGCTACAGGGTTGATGGCTACACCTTC,CASSRGYRVDGYTF,NA,TRBJ1-2,TRBV3-1/TRBV3-2,NA
TGTGCCAGCAGGACAGGGGGCTCCTACAATGAGCAGTTCTTC,CASRTGGSYNEQFF,TRBD1,TRBJ2-1,TRBV27,NA
TGTGCCAGCAGCTCGGGACAGGGGCGCTACAATGAGCAGTTCTTC,CASSSGQGRYNEQFF,TRBD1,TRBJ2-1,TRBV7-3,NA
TGTGCCAGTAGTGACAGTAACTATGGCTACACCTTC,CASSDSNYGYTF,NA,TRBJ1-2,TRBV19,few
TGTGCCAGCAGTCCAGGACGGTATTCGTCGGGGAATGAGCAGTTCTTC,CASSPGRYSSGNEQFF,NA,TRBJ2-1,TRBV6-2/TRBV6-3,NA
TGTGCCAGCAAGGAACAGGGAACTCAGCCCCAGCATTTT,CASKEQGTQPQHF,NA,TRBJ1-5,TRBV12-3/TRBV12-4,NA
TGTGCCTTGGCAGGGGCAGGTGAAAAACTGTTTTTT,CALAGAGEKLFF,NA,TRBJ1-4,TRBV30,NA
TGTGCCAGCAGCGTGGGGGGAAATAATAACTATGGCTACACCTTC,CASSVGGNNNYGYTF,NA,TRBJ1-2,TRBV9,NA
TGTGCCAGCAGGATGGGGGGGCCTAACTATGGCTACACCTTC,CASRMGGPNYGYTF,NA,TRBJ1-2,TRBV6-5,NA
TGCGCCAGCGGACAACCGGGACAGGCGGGCCAAGAGACCCAGTACTTC,CASGQPGQAGQETQYF,TRBD1,TRBJ2-5,TRBV5-1,NA
TGTGCCAGCAGCTCACCGGGAGGGGACTACGAGCAGTACTTC,CASSSPGGDYEQYF,TRBD2,TRBJ2-7,TRBV7-9,NA
TGTGCCAGCAGTCTCGAGGGAACCTACGAGCAGTACTTC,CASSLEGTYEQYF,NA,TRBJ2-7,TRBV2,NA
TGTGCCAGCAGTTTAGTACAGAAGGACTATGGCTACACCTTC,CASSLVQKDYGYTF,NA,TRBJ1-2,TRBV28,NA
TGTGCCAGCAGTTCAAGGGGGTCTGGGGCCAACGTCCTGACTTTC,CASSSRGSGANVLTF,NA,TRBJ2-6,TRBV27,NA
TGTGCCAGCAGTTGGGCGGGAAGCGACACAGATACGCAGTATTTT,CASSWAGSDTDTQYF,NA,TRBJ2-3,TRBV7-2,few
TGTGCCAGCTCACCGCCGGGACACAACCCAGGCGGAGAGACCCAGTACTTC,CASSPPGHNPGGETQYF,NA,TRBJ2-5,TRBV18,NA
TGCGCCAGCAGCCAAGTTGGGGACAGCGACTTTATCAACACTGAAGCTTTCTTT,CASSQVGDSDFINTEAFF,TRBD1,TRBJ1-1,TRBV4-3,NA
TGTGCCAGCAGCGTAGGAGCAGGGGCCATGAACACTGAAGCTTTCTTT,CASSVGAGAMNTEAFF,NA,TRBJ1-1,TRBV9,NA
TGTGCCAGCAGCCACGCGGACAGGGGGCCAGGAAACACCATATATTTT,CASSHADRGPGNTIYF,TRBD1,TRBJ1-3,TRBV3-1/TRBV3-2,few
TGTGCCAGCAGTTCCGAGGGACGGGGAGGTCTAGGGGGAAACACCATATATTTT,CASSSEGRGGLGGNTIYF,NA,TRBJ1-3,TRBV27,NA
TGTGCCAGCAGCTTTCAGGGGGCAGGGCCAGAGACCCAGTACTTC,CASSFQGAGPETQYF,TRBD1,TRBJ2-5,TRBV4-2,NA
TGTGCCAGCGGCTCGACAGGGGGTGGCTACACCTTC,CASGSTGGGYTF,TRBD1,TRBJ1-2,TRBV25-1,NA
TGTGCCACCGTAAACCCAAGGGGAGGTATCACTGAAGCTTTCTTT,CATVNPRGGITEAFF,NA,TRBJ1-1,TRBV10-3,NA
TGTGCCAGCAGCTACGAAGCCGGGACAGGGAACACTGAAGCTTTCTTT,CASSYEAGTGNTEAFF,TRBD1,TRBJ1-1,TRBV7-8,few
TGTGCCAGCAGCTTAACTGAAGGAGATCTCCTCCACTTT,CASSLTEGDLLHF,NA,TRBJ1-6,TRBV7-3,NA
TGTGCCAGCAGCCACCGATCACTAGCGGGGGGGCGGGGTGAGCAGTTCTTC,CASSHRSLAGGRGEQFF,TRBD2,TRBJ2-1,TRBV7-2,NA
TGTGCCATCTCCCCCGGGGACAGCCAAGAGACCCAGTACTTC,CAISPGDSQETQYF,TRBD1,TRBJ2-5,TRBV10-3,NA
TGTGCCAGCAGTGAAGCGATGGGCAGGGAAGGCCGGGGCTACACCTTC,CASSEAMGREGRGYTF,NA,TRBJ1-2,TRBV6-1,NA
TGTGCCAGCAGCCAAGATATCCGGGGGGGCCGCACAGATACGCAGTATTTT,CASSQDIRGGRTDTQYF,TRBD2,TRBJ2-3,TRBV3-1/TRBV3-2,NA
TGTGCCAGCAGCGCCAGGGGATCAAATGAAAAACTGTTTTTT,CASSARGSNEKLFF,NA,TRBJ1-4,TRBV9,once
TGCGCCAGCAGCTCGGACGGACAGGGCTCTGAAGCTTTCTTT,CASSSDGQGSEAFF,TRBD1,TRBJ1-1,TRBV5-1,NA
TGTGCCAGCAGCGTTTACAGGGTGACCTATAATTCACCCCTCCACTTT,CASSVYRVTYNSPLHF,NA,TRBJ1-6,TRBV9,NA
TGTGCCAGCAGCTTAGCAGGCGGGTTCTCCTACGAGCAGTACTTC,CASSLAGGFSYEQYF,NA,TRBJ2-7,TRBV11-2,once